Listed below are T cell receptor beta chains from one sample, sequenced in a study of blood T cells in healthy people across ages. TCRdb ran MiXCR on the 5' RACE reads and lists one entry per CDR3 protein. The data hold 700,000 to 900,000 distinct CDR3 sequences, with more than 25% observed a single time. The same data also contributed to another study, on T cells of mothers and their children.

Specimen: blood. The origin of the receptors is a boy aged 5 to 17 in good health. CDR3s include the opening cysteine and the closing phenylalanine or tryptophan. D genes are given only for firm matches. Expanded clones get a size class; other rows say once, few or many, or leave the size out.

>NA|TRBV27|TRBJ1-1|NA
CASSLYGGLTEAFF
TGTGCCAGCAGTTTATATGGGGGATTAACTGAAGCTTTCTTT
>TRBD1|TRBV6-5|TRBJ2-7|few
CASSKEGQLYEQYF
TGTGCCAGCAGTAAAGAGGGACAGCTCTACGAGCAGTACTTC
>NA|TRBV7-3|TRBJ2-3|NA
CASSSGTFTDTQYF
TGTGCCAGCAGCTCGGGGACTTTCACAGATACGCAGTATTTT
>NA|TRBV6-1|TRBJ2-3|NA
CASSANAGSYLTDTQYF
TGTGCCAGCAGCGCCAATGCAGGGTCATATCTCACAGATACGCAGTATTTT
>NA|TRBV4-1|TRBJ2-6|NA
CASSQNSGGAGGANVLTF
TGCGCCAGCAGCCAAAATAGCGGTGGGGCCGGTGGGGCCAACGTCCTGACTTTC
>NA|TRBV10-3|TRBJ1-5|few
CAISRGQAADQPQHF
TGTGCCATCAGTAGGGGTCAGGCAGCTGATCAGCCCCAGCATTTT
>NA|TRBV30|TRBJ1-4|NA
CAWSVRRGVGEKLFF
TGTGCCTGGAGTGTACGTAGGGGGGTCGGTGAAAAACTGTTTTTT
>NA|TRBV29-1|TRBJ2-1|NA
CSVEYRSNEQFF
TGCAGCGTTGAGTATCGGTCGAATGAGCAGTTCTTC
>TRBD2|TRBV6-5|TRBJ2-3|few
CASSPGTSGRTDTQYF
TGTGCCAGCAGTCCCGGGACTAGCGGACGAACAGATACGCAGTATTTT
>NA|TRBV5-5|TRBJ2-2|NA
CASSLEWTGELFF
TGTGCCAGCAGCTTGGAGTGGACCGGGGAGCTGTTTTTT
>NA|TRBV27|TRBJ2-7|NA
CASSFVGSLAYEQYF
TGTGCCAGCAGTTTCGTTGGGAGTCTTGCCTACGAGCAGTACTTC
>NA|TRBV6-5|TRBJ1-1|many
CASSSIRAEAFF
TGTGCCAGCAGCTCGATCCGCGCTGAAGCTTTCTTT
>TRBD2|TRBV2|TRBJ2-3|NA
CASIPGGRTDTQYF
TGTGCCAGCATCCCGGGGGGAAGGACAGATACGCAGTATTTT
>TRBD2|TRBV11-2|TRBJ2-5|NA
CASSFIAGGGGETQYF
TGTGCCAGCAGCTTCATAGCGGGGGGTGGAGGAGAGACCCAGTACTTC
>NA|TRBV7-2|TRBJ1-2|NA
CASSFAGDYGYTF
TGTGCCAGCAGCTTCGCAGGGGACTATGGCTACACCTTC
>NA|TRBV27|TRBJ2-5|once
CASSHPGAGEETQYF
TGTGCCAGCAGCCACCCGGGGGCGGGAGAAGAGACCCAGTACTTC
>NA|TRBV12-3/TRBV12-4|TRBJ1-2|few
CASSQGLNGYTF
TGTGCCAGCAGTCAGGGTCTAAACGGCTACACCTTC
>NA|TRBV19|TRBJ2-3|NA
CASSQQGIVPTDTQYF
TGTGCCAGTAGTCAACAGGGTATAGTGCCCACAGATACGCAGTATTTT
>TRBD1|TRBV27|TRBJ2-7|NA
CASSSTRDRGSYEQYF
TGTGCCAGCAGCTCAACCCGGGACAGGGGCTCCTACGAGCAGTACTTC
>TRBD2|TRBV12-3/TRBV12-4|TRBJ2-1|few
CASSFKRGRDEQFF
TGTGCCAGCAGTTTTAAGCGGGGGCGGGATGAGCAGTTCTTC
>NA|TRBV7-2|TRBJ2-7|NA
CASSPPRLGKSYEQYF
TGTGCCAGCAGCCCCCCCCGGCTCGGGAAAAGCTACGAGCAGTACTTC
>NA|TRBV28|TRBJ2-3|many
CASAGADTQYF
TGTGCCAGCGCAGGGGCAGATACGCAGTATTTT
>NA|TRBV6-1|TRBJ2-7|few
CASRRTANSYEQYF
TGTGCCAGCAGAAGGACAGCCAACTCCTACGAGCAGTACTTC
>NA|TRBV20-1|TRBJ2-7|NA
CSAGSPPDEQYF
TGCAGTGCTGGGAGCCCCCCCGACGAGCAGTACTTC
>TRBD1|TRBV7-7|TRBJ1-1|NA
CASSLPGGVEAFF
TGTGCCAGCAGCTTACCAGGGGGCGTTGAAGCTTTCTTT
>NA|TRBV2|TRBJ1-3|NA
CASTGARSGNTIYF
TGTGCCAGCACGGGGGCCCGCTCTGGAAACACCATATATTTT
>NA|TRBV7-6|TRBJ2-1|few
CASSLRNGNLGNEQFF
TGTGCCAGCAGCTTAAGAAACGGGAATCTAGGGAATGAGCAGTTCTTC
>NA|TRBV6-5|TRBJ1-2|NA
CASSSTPEAGGYTF
TGTGCCAGCAGTTCTACGCCGGAGGCGGGTGGCTACACCTTC
>NA|TRBV28|TRBJ2-7|few
CATRVLGPRSYEQYF
TGTGCCACGCGTGTGTTGGGCCCGCGATCCTACGAGCAGTACTTC
>NA|TRBV27|TRBJ2-2|NA
CASSLAWTDRELFF
TGTGCCAGCAGTTTGGCGTGGACAGACCGAGAGCTGTTTTTT
>NA|TRBV5-1|TRBJ2-5|NA
CASSYGQESYETQYF
TGCGCCAGCAGCTACGGTCAGGAAAGTTACGAGACCCAGTACTTC
>TRBD2|TRBV28|TRBJ2-1|once
CASTKPGTSGSYNEQFF
TGTGCCAGCACCAAACCCGGGACTAGCGGTTCCTACAATGAGCAGTTCTTC
>TRBD1|TRBV6-1|TRBJ2-4|few
CASRGTGLLDKNIQYF
TGTGCCAGCCGAGGGACAGGGTTACTGGACAAAAACATTCAGTACTTC
>TRBD1|TRBV30|TRBJ2-7|NA
CAWSSPGTGGSYEQYF
TGTGCCTGGAGTTCCCCTGGGACAGGGGGATCCTACGAGCAGTACTTC
>TRBD2|TRBV6-5|TRBJ2-3|NA
CASSYSVVSGGGPDTQYF
TGTGCCAGCAGTTACTCGGTTGTTAGCGGGGGGGGCCCAGATACGCAGTATTTT
>TRBD1|TRBV20-1|TRBJ1-2|NA
CSARQLWTGAFNYGYTF
TGCAGTGCTAGACAACTTTGGACAGGGGCGTTTAACTATGGCTACACCTTC
>NA|TRBV4-1|TRBJ1-1|few
CASSQGPGGNTEAFF
TGCGCCAGCAGCCAGGGCCCCGGTGGGAACACTGAAGCTTTCTTT
>TRBD1|TRBV12-3/TRBV12-4|TRBJ2-7|few
CASTWEVTGVPSYEQYF
TGTGCCAGCACCTGGGAGGTGACAGGGGTCCCCTCCTACGAGCAGTACTTC
>NA|TRBV7-3|TRBJ2-3|NA
CASSPSSASTDTQYF
TGTGCCAGCAGCCCATCTAGCGCAAGCACAGATACGCAGTATTTT
>NA|TRBV2|TRBJ2-4|once
CASSTTGRGKKGKNIQYF
TGTGCCAGCAGTACGACTGGACGGGGGAAAAAGGGCAAAAACATTCAGTACTTC
>NA|TRBV6-5|TRBJ2-1|few
CASSSVPLGGSSYNEQFF
TGTGCCAGCAGTTCCGTGCCCCTTGGGGGCTCCTCCTACAATGAGCAGTTCTTC
>NA|TRBV2|TRBJ1-4|NA
CASRGRAEEKLFF
TGTGCCAGCAGAGGGCGGGCGGAGGAAAAACTGTTTTTT